Listed below are T cell receptor beta chains from one sample, sequenced in a study of CD8+ T cells in alopecia areata. Libraries were prepared by immunoSEQ multiplex PCR; TCRdb keeps only in-frame clonotypes and omits some of them. The sample contains a few hundred thousand clones, around two fifths of which appear only once. Sequences were derived from CD4+ T cells sorted from blood, sampled at approximately week 31, from a patient treated with tofacitinib. These receptors all come from a human donor with alopecia areata. Each CDR3 is given with its conserved first and last residue. A D gene is named only where the DNA matches it firmly. Clone size is shown for a subset of rows, as once, few, many or a class of expanded clone.

clone size	D gene	V gene	J gene	CDR3 protein	CDR3 DNA
once	.	TRBV29-1	TRBJ1-1	CSVDTEAFF	TGCAGTGTGGACACTGAAGCTTTCTTT
few	.	TRBV5-5	TRBJ1-2	CASSPDGGGYTF	TGTGCCAGCAGCCCGGACGGCGGGGGCTACACCTTC
.	.	TRBV29-1	TRBJ1-1	CSVERQPNTEAFF	TGCAGCGTTGAAAGACAGCCGAACACTGAAGCTTTCTTT
many	.	TRBV4-1	TRBJ1-5	CASSQDPGGLRPQHF	TGCGCCAGCAGCCAAGATCCCGGCGGTCTGAGGCCCCAGCATTTT
.	.	TRBV30	TRBJ2-5	CAWSRQPQETQYF	TGTGCCTGGAGTAGACAACCGCAAGAGACCCAGTACTTC
.	.	TRBV5-1	TRBJ2-7	CASSLARGLDEQYF	TGCGCCAGCAGCTTGGCCCGTGGGTTGGACGAGCAGTACTTC
few	.	TRBV29-1	TRBJ2-2	CSVGYVTGELFF	TGCAGCGTTGGGTATGTCACCGGGGAGCTGTTTTTT
many	.	TRBV19	TRBJ1-5	CASSETGNHPPQHF	TGTGCCAGTAGCGAAACAGGGAACCACCCGCCCCAGCATTTT
.	TRBD2	TRBV11-2	TRBJ2-3	CASSLGLAGFTDTQYF	TGTGCCAGCAGCTTAGGGCTAGCGGGGTTCACAGATACGCAGTATTTT
few	.	TRBV6-1	TRBJ2-1	CASSERHLLSSYNEQFF	TGTGCCAGCAGTGAAAGACACCTCCTCAGCTCCTACAATGAGCAGTTCTTC
.	.	TRBV11-2	TRBJ2-3	CASRGLTDTQYF	TGTGCCAGCAGAGGCCTGACAGATACGCAGTATTTT
.	.	TRBV7-9	TRBJ2-3	CASSPTLGGDTQYF	TGTGCCAGCAGCCCCACTCTAGGGGGAGATACGCAGTATTTT
.	.	TRBV5-4	TRBJ1-1	CASSQGTEAFF	TGTGCCAGCAGCCAGGGGACTGAAGCTTTCTTT
once	.	TRBV30	TRBJ2-1	CAWSQIGAAYNEQFF	TGTGCCTGGAGCCAGATCGGAGCGGCCTACAATGAGCAGTTCTTC
.	.	TRBV30	TRBJ1-2	CAWSRDRTLSYGYTF	TGTGCCTGGAGTCGCGACAGGACCCTCTCCTATGGCTACACCTTC
few	TRBD1	TRBV2	TRBJ1-1	CASSRQGLNTEAFF	TGTGCCAGCAGCAGACAGGGGCTGAACACTGAAGCTTTCTTT
few	.	TRBV29-1	TRBJ1-5	CSVRSSNQPQHF	TGCAGCGTTCGCAGTAGCAATCAGCCCCAGCATTTT
.	TRBD2	TRBV2	TRBJ2-7	CASSEQPSGRTRSYEQYF	TGTGCCAGCAGTGAACAGCCTAGCGGGAGAACTCGGTCCTACGAGCAGTACTTC
.	.	TRBV29-1	TRBJ2-7	CSAARTSLSYEQYF	TGCAGCGCCGCACGGACAAGTCTCTCCTACGAGCAGTACTTC
few	.	TRBV6-1	TRBJ2-5	CASRDRAQETQYF	TGTGCCAGCAGGGACCGGGCACAAGAGACCCAGTACTTC
.	.	TRBV30	TRBJ1-1	CAWSVPENTEAFF	TGTGCCTGGAGTGTACCCGAGAACACTGAAGCTTTCTTT
.	TRBD1	TRBV18	TRBJ1-5	CASSPSGTGGGGPQHF	TGTGCCAGCTCACCCTCCGGGACAGGGGGCGGTGGGCCCCAGCATTTT
.	.	TRBV6-5	TRBJ2-1	CASARESEQFF	TGTGCCAGCGCCCGGGAAAGTGAGCAGTTCTTC
few	.	TRBV9	TRBJ1-1	CASSVAGTENTEAFF	TGTGCCAGCAGCGTAGCAGGGACCGAGAACACTGAAGCTTTCTTT
few	.	TRBV7-9	TRBJ2-1	CASSFFRADYNEQFF	TGTGCCAGCAGCTTCTTTCGAGCGGACTACAATGAGCAGTTCTTC
.	.	TRBV5-1	TRBJ2-3	CANSLAPGRITDTQYF	TGCGCCAACAGCTTGGCCCCGGGACGTATCACAGATACGCAGTATTTT
few	.	TRBV2	TRBJ1-6	CASSTGNSPLHF	TGTGCCAGCAGTACAGGGAATTCACCCCTCCACTTT
.	TRBD2	TRBV5-1	TRBJ2-3	CASSSQGLASADTQYF	TGCGCCAGCAGCTCACAGGGACTAGCATCAGCAGATACGCAGTATTTT
.	.	TRBV29-1	TRBJ2-1	CGARGYSDNEQFF	TGCGGCGCACGGGGATATTCGGACAATGAGCAGTTCTTC
.	.	TRBV5-1	TRBJ1-2	CASSFAQYQNYGYTF	TGCGCCAGCAGCTTTGCGCAGTACCAGAACTATGGCTACACCTTC
.	.	TRBV5-6	TRBJ2-1	CASSLAVGEQFF	TGTGCCAGCAGCTTGGCTGTGGGTGAGCAGTTCTTC
.	TRBD1	TRBV25-1	TRBJ2-1	CATESPGTGGNEQFF	TGTGCCACCGAATCCCCGGGGACAGGGGGCAATGAGCAGTTCTTC
few	.	TRBV5-1	TRBJ1-5	CASSLLSSDQPQHF	TGCGCCAGCAGCTTGTTGTCGTCTGATCAGCCCCAGCATTTT
few	.	TRBV5-1	TRBJ2-5	CASSISPQETQYF	TGCGCCAGCAGCATTTCCCCCCAAGAGACCCAGTACTTC
.	.	TRBV7-9	TRBJ1-5	CASSLGVGSRDQPQHF	TGTGCCAGCAGCTTAGGGGTAGGGAGTCGAGATCAGCCCCAGCATTTT
.	.	TRBV7-2	TRBJ1-1	CASSPSYRNTEAFF	TGTGCCAGCAGCCCGAGCTATAGGAACACTGAAGCTTTCTTT
.	.	TRBV6-5	TRBJ1-2	CASSSYRDIRYGYTF	TGTGCCAGCAGTAGCTATCGGGACATCCGCTATGGCTACACCTTC
.	.	TRBV30	TRBJ1-5	CAWSRQVGHQPQHF	TGTGCCTGGAGTAGACAGGTTGGGCATCAGCCCCAGCATTTT
.	.	TRBV27	TRBJ1-5	CASFQRTDQPQHF	TGTGCCAGTTTCCAGAGGACGGATCAGCCCCAGCATTTT
.	.	TRBV6-1	TRBJ1-4	CASSRTVDDEKLFF	TGTGCCAGCAGCCGGACGGTGGACGATGAAAAACTGTTTTTT
few	.	TRBV7-7	TRBJ2-3	CASSLAEGDTQYF	TGTGCCAGCAGCTTAGCGGAGGGGGATACGCAGTATTTT
.	.	TRBV6-6	TRBJ1-2	CASSFDGNYGYTF	TGTGCCAGCAGTTTCGACGGGAACTATGGCTACACCTTC
few	.	TRBV15	TRBJ1-6	CATSAESNSPLHF	TGTGCCACCAGCGCAGAAAGTAATTCACCCCTCCACTTT
.	.	TRBV7-9	TRBJ1-6	CASSNPASPLHF	TGTGCCAGCAGCAACCCAGCTTCACCCCTCCACTTT
few	.	TRBV6-5	TRBJ2-3	CASRRQLTGDTQYF	TGTGCCAGCCGAAGACAGCTTACCGGGGATACGCAGTATTTT